This T cell receptor beta chain originates from a study of T cells in Graves' hyperthyroidism and ophthalmopathy. The overall study: Once the initial diagnosis was made, peripheral blood was obtained before any treatment. Study results and limitations: Among clonotypes expanded in thyroid above 0.001, most were also found in blood. The model made its ophthalmopathy prediction, and onset followed a median approximately 6 months later.

TCR beta CDR3 region amplification was performed from RNA transcripts. First-round RT-PCR targeting the TCR CDR3 was performed with the HTBI primer set. A single record per CDR3 protein comes from TCRdb applying MiXCR to the multiplex PCR reads. Here the sample spans approximately 870,000 distinct CDR3 sequences, around 39% being singletons. Clinical symptoms, serum thyroxine and TRAb, thyroid ultrasound and orbital computed tomography were used for the diagnoses. For this clonotype: What it recognizes is unknown.

Trimming took 7 bases from V and 1 from J, leaving 9 bases between them. This CDR3 has 13 residues. Specimen: blood. The receptor comes from a man in his late teens or twenties with Graves' hyperthyroidism. This chain links TRBV12-3 or TRBV12-4 with TRBJ2-3; the D is unclear. The CDR3 here is CASTPQRTDTQYF. DNA of the CDR3: TGTGCCAGCACTCCCCAACGCACAGATACGCAGTATTTT.